These 20 T cell receptor beta chains came from one sample sequenced in a study of blood T cell repertoires in COVID-19. Libraries were prepared by immunoSEQ multiplex PCR; TCRdb keeps only in-frame clonotypes and omits some of them. The data hold some 150,000 clones, with more than 75% observed a single time. The sample taken for sequencing was peripheral blood. All receptors derive from a man aged 50-60 years who had recovered from COVID-19.

This clone appeared a single time. The J gene is TRBJ2-3, the V gene TRBV11-3; 11 positions agree with TRBD2. The CDR3 covers 16 residues. With V trimmed by 4 bases and J by 4 bases, 7 bases remained unmatched. Germline CDR1 SGHNT, CDR2 YENEEA. CDR3 sequence reads: CASSYLAGGQSDTQYF. In DNA form, the CDR3 reads TGTGCCAGCAGCTATTTAGCGGGGGGGCAGTCAGATACGCAGTATTTT.

Points on this clone: At the DNA level, this CDR3 is encoded by other sequences in the same sample as well. The chain employs TRBV4-2 and TRBJ2-7, with 7 bases aligning to TRBD1. The CDR3 has 14 amino acids. Germline V CDR1 and CDR2: LGHNA, YNFKEQ. V dropped 1 base and J dropped 3; count of bases not matched to a gene: 3. The CDR3 reads CASSQGQGDYEQYF. The CDR3 DNA sequence: TGTGCCAGCAGCCAAGGGCAGGGGGACTACGAGCAGTACTTC.

V is TRBV9 and J is TRBJ2-5; 8 nucleotides agree with TRBD2. Germline V gene lookup returns CDR1 SGDLS and CDR2 YYNGEE. This CDR3 is 16 amino acids long. V dropped 2 bases and J dropped 5; count of bases not matched to a gene: 11. The CDR3 nucleotides are TGTGCCAGCAGCGTTTCTAGCGGGTTTGGAGGGGAGACCCAGTACTTC. This gives the protein CASSVSSGFGGETQYF.

This clone was seen a handful of times. The gene calls are TRBV5-1 and TRBJ2-7; a weak D match, TRBD2 (7 bases). CDR1 is SGHRS, CDR2 YFSETQ, per germline. The CDR3 sequence is 15 residues long. V lost 3 bases, J lost 5 bases, and 18 bases lay in between. The CDR3 DNA follows: TGCGCCAGCAGCTGGAGTGGGGGGGCCAACGACGAGCAGTACTTC. This encodes CASSWSGGANDEQYF. The full variable domain, with the rest looked up from reference TRBV5-1 and TRBJ2-7, is KAGVTQTPRYLIKTRGQQVTLSCSPISGHRSVSWYQQTPGQGLQFLFEYFSETQRNKGNFPGRFSGRQFSNSRSEMNVSTLELGDSALYLCASSWSGGANDEQYFGPGTRLTVT.

V usage is TRBV6-2 or TRBV6-3 and J usage is TRBJ2-2; D possibly corresponds to TRBD1 (6 bases). CDR1 is MNHEY, CDR2 SVGEGT, per germline. The CDR3 has 16 residues. Trimming left V 2 bases short and J 0 bases short, with 10 bases between. The CDR3 DNA is TGTGCCAGCAGTTACCAGGACAGTTCGAACACCGGGGAGCTGTTTTTT. This gives the protein CASSYQDSSNTGELFF.

The V and J genes are TRBV7-2 and TRBJ1-2, with 7 bases fitting TRBD1. Per germline, CDR1 SGHTA and CDR2 FQGNSA. V lost 3 bases, J lost 6 bases, and 4 bases stayed unmatched. This CDR3 is 13 amino acids long. CDR3 sequence: CASSLTGWDGYTF. The CDR3, as DNA: TGTGCCAGCAGCTTGACAGGGTGGGATGGCTACACCTTC.

This clone was found a few times. The rearrangement uses TRBV6-2 or TRBV6-3 and TRBJ2-7, with 7 positions matching TRBD1. From germline, CDR1 is MNHEY and CDR2 SVGEGT. There are 15 residues in the CDR3. With 0 bases clipped from V and 1 base from J, the junction kept 3 bases outside the gene matches. The CDR3 nucleotides read TGTGCCAGCAGTTACTCCCAGGGGGTTTCCTACGAGCAGTACTTC. Translated: CASSYSQGVSYEQYF.

V usage is TRBV5-1 and J usage is TRBJ2-7; 10 bases match TRBD1. The CDR3 totals 15 residues. The V segment lost 4 bases and the J segment 3 bases; nucleotides outside the gene matches: 7. CDR1 and CDR2 from the germline V gene are SGHRS and YFSETQ. The CDR3 is CASSLGTGESYEQYF. DNA of the CDR3: TGCGCCAGCAGCCTAGGGACAGGGGAGAGCTACGAGCAGTACTTC.

The chain employs TRBV19 and TRBJ1-2; no firm D call. CDR3 length: 10 residues. Germline V gene sequence: CDR1 LNHDA, CDR2 SQIVND (reference sequence). The V and J ends lost 5 bases and 5 bases respectively, with 3 bases between them. CDR3 sequence: CASSQYGYTF. The CDR3 DNA reads as TGTGCCAGTAGTCAATATGGCTACACCTTC.

This chain links TRBV5-1 with TRBJ2-7; 8 bases are a match to TRBD2. The CDR3 is 15 amino acids. Germline V gene data show CDR1 as SGHRS and CDR2 as YFSETQ. V lost 4 bases to trimming and J lost 2 bases; unmatched junction nucleotides: 8. CDR3 nucleotides: TGCGCCAGCAGCCCAAACAGCGGGGGAGCCTACGAGCAGTACTTC. Its protein product is CASSPNSGGAYEQYF.

The chain links TRBV9 to TRBJ2-7; 9 bases are a match to TRBD2. V shed 4 bases, J shed 2 bases, and the junction held 7 bases outside the gene matches. The CDR3 length is 15 residues. The germline gives CDR1 SGDLS, CDR2 YYNGEE. The CDR3 loop is CASSLEGGGAYEQYF. The DNA for the CDR3 is TGTGCCAGCAGCCTCGAGGGCGGGGGGGCCTACGAGCAGTACTTC.

The CDR3 sequence is CSVDDRGPNYGYTF. DNA of the CDR3: TGCAGCGTGGACGACAGGGGACCTAACTATGGCTACACCTTC. This rearrangement joins TRBV29-1 to TRBJ1-2, with 8 positions matching TRBD1. This CDR3 region has 14 residues. Germline V lookup: CDR1 SQVTM, CDR2 ANQGSEA. J lost 0 bases, V lost 6 bases, and 6 bases had no gene match. The full variable domain, its missing parts supplied by reference TRBV29-1 and TRBJ1-2, is SAVISQKPSRDICQRGTSLTIQCQVDSQVTMMFWYRQQPGQSLTLIATANQGSEATYESGFVIDKFPISRPNLTFSTLTVSNMSPEDSSIYLCSVDDRGPNYGYTFGSGTRLTVV.

The chain combines TRBV2 with TRBJ2-2; 10 bases agree with TRBD2. CDR3 length equals 16 residues. Germline V CDR1 and CDR2: SNHLY, FYNNEI. With V trimmed by 4 bases and J by 0 bases, 2 bases remained unmatched. Here the CDR3 DNA reads TGTGCCAGCAGTGCCCTAGCGGGGGCGAACACCGGGGAGCTGTTTTTT. It is translated as CASSALAGANTGELFF.

V and J are TRBV13 and TRBJ1-1; D is undetermined. The CDR3 totals 15 residues. The V gene lost 5 bases and the J gene lost 1 base, with 14 bases spanning the gap. Germline V CDR1 and CDR2: PRHDT, FYEKMQ (reference sequence). The CDR3 nucleotides are TGTGCCAGCAGCGTCACGGGCCTAGCGAACACTGAAGCTTTCTTT. Amino acids: CASSVTGLANTEAFF.

V gene TRBV3-1 (or the pseudogene TRBV3-2) combines with J gene TRBJ2-5; 9 bases are shared with TRBD1. Trimming cost V 1 base and J 6 bases; bases outside gene matches: 3. Per the germline V gene, CDR1 is LGHDT and CDR2 is YNNKEL (reference sequence). This CDR3 is built from 14 residues. CDR3 DNA sequence: TGTGCCAGCAGCCAAGTGAACAGGGGGCAGACCCAGTACTTC. This codes for CASSQVNRGQTQYF.

Concerning this clone itself: The junction departs from the called germline gene at one end, perhaps through a read error. This rearrangement joins TRBV6-5 to TRBJ2-1; 8 positions agree with TRBD2. Germline lookup yields CDR1 MNHEY and CDR2 SVGAGI. The CDR3 is 12 residues long. CDR3 loop: CASQTVRGGYVF. The CDR3, as DNA: TGTGCCAGCCAAACGGTCCGGGGGGGCTATGTCTTC.

The genes are TRBV19 and TRBJ2-5; 8 nucleotides line up with TRBD2. V gave up 4 bases and J gave up 5 bases; unmatched junction bases: 6. Germline loops: CDR1 LNHDA, CDR2 SQIVND (reference sequence). This CDR3 comprises 14 residues. CDR3 amino acids: CASSNTGGRETQYF. The DNA for the CDR3 is TGTGCCAGTAGTAACACGGGGGGGCGTGAGACCCAGTACTTC.

The chain recombines TRBV6-2 or TRBV6-3 with TRBJ1-1; 7 bases are a match to TRBD1. Germline lookup yields CDR1 MNHEY and CDR2 SVGEGT. The junction had 19 bases not matched to a gene; V was cut back by 0 bases and J by 0 bases. The CDR3 is 21 residues long. The CDR3 here is CASSYSFFGRQGYQMNTEAFF. The CDR3 nucleotides are TGTGCCAGCAGTTACTCTTTTTTTGGTCGACAGGGATACCAAATGAACACTGAAGCTTTCTTT.

The rearrangement joins TRBV7-9 to TRBJ2-7, with 10 nucleotides matching TRBD2. V lost 5 bases and J lost 3; bases outside the gene matches: 7. CDR1 and CDR2 (germline): SEHNR, FQNEAQ (reference sequence). CDR3 size: 15 residues. CDR3 in DNA: TGTGCCAGCAGCCAGGTCCTAGCGGGGGTCTACGAGCAGTACTTC. It encodes CASSQVLAGVYEQYF. Together with reference TRBV7-9 and TRBJ2-7, the CDR3 gives the full variable domain: DTGVSQNPRHKITKRGQNVTFRCDPISEHNRLYWYRQTLGQGPEFLTYFQNEAQLEKSRLLSDRFSAERPKGSFSTLEIQRTEQGDSAMYLCASSQVLAGVYEQYFGPGTRLTVT.

The V call is TRBV6-1, the J call TRBJ2-3; D uncertain. The CDR3 spans 18 residues. Trimming removed 0 bases from V and 4 bases from J, with 20 bases in between. Germline assignment: CDR1 MNHNS and CDR2 SASEGT. For the CDR3, the DNA is TGTGCCAGCAGTGAAGCACGATTGAGTAGTCGAAGTGCAGATACGCAGTATTTT. It specifies CASSEARLSSRSADTQYF.